This T cell receptor (beta chain) was retrieved from a study of human T cells and chemical hapten exposure. The study used a library that attached unique molecular identifiers to individual cDNA molecules. In the original workflow: 95,638 TCRs per sample was the median, with a range of roughly 20,000 to 700,000. A single record per CDR3 protein comes from TCRdb applying MiXCR to the 5' RACE reads. The authors' filters were not applied to this entry. Altogether approximately 80,000 distinct CDR3 sequences are present, around 15% being singletons, with the ten largest covering 6.8%. The authors extracted total RNA from unfractionated whole blood. This clonotype was seen a few times. The CDR3 runs 17 residues. Trimming stripped 1 base from V and 0 bases from J, with 14 bases between. Germline lookup yields CDR1 SGHDT and CDR2 YYEEEE.

The chain employs TRBV5-6 and TRBJ2-1, with D perhaps matching TRBD1 or TRBD2 (5 bases each). The source of this sequence is a female donor in good health. This CDR3 is CASSLMGGGGSYNEQFF. CDR3 sequence (DNA): TGTGCCAGCAGCTTGATGGGTGGTGGGGGCTCCTACAATGAGCAGTTCTTC.